This T cell receptor (beta chain) came from a study of blood T cells in healthy people across ages. The study's findings and limits: Since the PBMCs were unsorted, naive and antigen-experienced cells could not be conclusively compared.

Primers used in a second PCR of about 6 to 11 cycles were a sample-barcoded 5' primer and a J-beta primer mix. A single record per CDR3 protein comes from TCRdb applying MiXCR to the 5' RACE reads. The sample contains 650,000 to 800,000 distinct CDR3 sequences, around 43% of which appear only once. This clonotype was detected only once. As yet, its antigen is unknown. The junction shows a germline mismatch at one end, possibly a read error. This TCR was sampled from a man aged 55 to 70 in good health. The specimen sequenced was blood.

The CDR3 sequence is CVSSQRTSEGTDTQYF. CDR3 sequence (DNA): TGCGTCAGCAGCCAACGGACTAGCGAGGGCACAGATACGCAGTATTTT. This chain joins TRBV4-3 and TRBJ2-3; TRBD2 agrees at 9 bases. The CDR3 runs 16 residues. The germline V gene encodes CDR1 LGHNA and CDR2 YSLEER.